This T cell receptor beta chain came from a study of blood T cells in healthy people across ages. Study conclusions and caveats: Among long-lived donors, naive CD4+ cells were more numerous and diversity higher than in aged donors.

Next came a second PCR, run for roughly 6 to 11 cycles, which used a sample-barcoded 5' primer along with a J-beta primer mix. Each TCR beta cDNA got a 12-nucleotide random molecular identifier. A single record per CDR3 protein comes from TCRdb applying MiXCR to the 5' RACE reads. The profile shows 1.8 million or so distinct CDR3 sequences, about two fifths of them singletons. For this clonotype: Its antigen is unknown.

The CDR3 consists of 12 residues. The V gene lost 6 bases and the J gene lost 6 bases, with 11 bases spanning the gap. CDR1 and CDR2 (germline): SNHLY, FYNNEI. Every sample had a minimum of 6 million PBMCs isolated. Per sample, no less than 5 micrograms of total RNA were extracted. The receptor's source is a human donor in good health. The sample taken for sequencing was blood. The V gene is TRBV2, the J gene TRBJ1-2; D call uncertain. CDR3: CASSDPKDGYTF. CDR3 sequence (DNA): TGTGCCAGCAGCGACCCTAAGGATGGCTACACCTTC.